This TCR beta chain was captured by sequencing in a study of blood T cell repertoires in COVID-19 (dated by TCRdb to about 2020). About the full investigation: The collaborator samples originated in the United States, Italy and Spain and spanned the acute and convalescent phases of COVID-19. The material from the prospective study consisted of cDNA or gDNA derived from T cells, B-cell-depleted T cells, or PBMCs. Deeply sampled blood TCRbeta repertoires from subjects exposed to, actively infected with, or recovered from COVID-19 were included in the dataset. A freely available public database, intended as a resource for researchers studying the immune response to SARS-CoV-2, is where the repertoires were released. Samples were obtained from the ongoing ImmuneRACE study (first 160 participants) and from approximately 1,200 subjects provided by 6 global collaborators. A de-identified subject ID, COVID-19 status, age in years and sex were almost always included in the sample metadata. Where HLA class I and class II types were available, the types were taken from metadata supplied by the sample provider, not from assay-based typing.

Results the study describes overall, beyond this receptor: Clinical and demographic metadata were provided uncurated, with the amount varying by source and participant.

Counted from cysteine to phenylalanine, this CDR3 has 14 amino acids. CDR3 DNA is the only sequence kept; it has 42 bases, read in frame from the first base. V and J are trimmed by 3 bases and 4 bases, and the gene matches miss 5 bases of the junction. Via the germline V gene, CDR1 is KGHSH and CDR2 LQKENI. TCRbeta CDR3 regions were amplified from genomic DNA using the immunoSEQ Assay, a bias-controlled multiplex PCR. The authors' analysis ran thus. Nucleated cell counts per sample were estimated from amplification of reference gene primers within the assay. To quantify the absolute abundance of each unique TCRbeta CDR3 rearrangement, sequence reads were collapsed and filtered. Productive Simpson clonality was computed per sample as the square root of Simpson's diversity index over productive rearrangements. Here the immuneACCESS table is served through TCRdb, limited to in-frame sequences with V and J called. Missing clones are a known gap in these copies; in checked studies unresolved V genes cover under half, and the rest lacks a known reason. V and J calls and clone size are given by that table; D and trimming were obtained from the DNA. In all, the sample holds some 200,000 clones, and 70% to 85% of those were seen once. The leading ten clones occupy more than 1.2% of the sample.

This clone showed up just once. This receptor's antigen is unknown. No qualities accompany the bases; no much larger clone lies one base away. A second Seattle source provided samples from volunteer blood donors who had recovered from COVID-19. Whole blood was collected in K2EDTA tubes by collaborating institutions according to the institutions' own protocols. For TCRbeta analysis, collaborator samples were shipped as frozen whole blood, as isolated PBMCs, or as DNA extracted from either sample type. This clonotype was obtained from a woman aged 40 to 50 who had recovered from COVID-19. Here the chain combines TRBV18 and TRBJ1-2; 7 bases in between match TRBD1. Sequencing was done on a sample of peripheral blood. The CDR3 amino acid sequence is: CASSPPGQAYGYTF. DNA sequence: TGTGCCAGCTCACCTCCAGGACAGGCCTATGGCTACACCTTC.